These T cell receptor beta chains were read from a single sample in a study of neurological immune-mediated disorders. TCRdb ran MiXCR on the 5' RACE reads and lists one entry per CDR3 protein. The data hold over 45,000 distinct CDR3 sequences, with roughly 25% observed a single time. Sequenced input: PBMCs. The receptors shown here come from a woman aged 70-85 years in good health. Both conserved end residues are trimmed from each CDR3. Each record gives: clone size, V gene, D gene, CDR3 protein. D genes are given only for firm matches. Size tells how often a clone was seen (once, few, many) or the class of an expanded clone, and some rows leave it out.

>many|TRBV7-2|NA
ASSLVRATDTQY
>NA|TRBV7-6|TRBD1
ASSTYRTGGIRETQY
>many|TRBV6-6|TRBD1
ASRTGTGIVYEQY
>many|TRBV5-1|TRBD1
ASSLGPRTGENYGYT
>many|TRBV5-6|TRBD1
ASSLETGTGELF
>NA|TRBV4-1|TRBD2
ASSHRGLAGGYNEQF
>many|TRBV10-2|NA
ASSESGATNYGYT
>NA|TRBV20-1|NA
SASKPVSLVYEQY
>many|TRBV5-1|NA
ASSIQETQY
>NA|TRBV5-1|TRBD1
ASSRGGLSSYEQY
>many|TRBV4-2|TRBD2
ASSPRLAWNTGELF
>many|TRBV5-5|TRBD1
ASSPTQGARYTEAF
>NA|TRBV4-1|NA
ASSRDGETQY
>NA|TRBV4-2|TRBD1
ASSQEQGRYNSPLH
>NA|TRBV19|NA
ASTTTGAALGTQY
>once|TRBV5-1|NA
ASSVTVALTYEQY
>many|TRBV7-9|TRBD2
ARGGISGANVLT
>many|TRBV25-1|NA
ASSDLGRASYNEQF
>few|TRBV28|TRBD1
ASRPPGQGARADTQY
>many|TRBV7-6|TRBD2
ASSLKGGSEANEQF
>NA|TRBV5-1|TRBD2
ASSREGRTNTGELF
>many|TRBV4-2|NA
ASSRPGLDSNEQF
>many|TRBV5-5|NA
ASSLSRDSYEQY
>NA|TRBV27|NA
VSSLKGTYNEQF
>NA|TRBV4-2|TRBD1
ASSQDQGDWNSPLH
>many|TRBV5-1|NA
ASNSASGTDTQY
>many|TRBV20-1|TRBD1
GSTGVKGSSTDTQY